The 20 T cell receptor beta chains reported below all come from one sample, sequenced in a study of cytomegalovirus exposure and HLA in healthy donors. With 60 Vbeta and 13 Jbeta primers, the PCR was carried out. TCRdb's table, derived via immunoSEQ multiplex PCR, lists solely in-frame clones and lacks some. In the table there are about 250,000 clones, roughly 70% of which are singletons. Sequencing was performed on PBMCs. The origin of the receptors is a female donor in good health and CMV-seronegative.

CDR3 loop: CASGLNQRGVNEQFF. For the CDR3, the DNA is TGTGCTAGTGGTTTGAACCAGCGGGGTGTCAATGAGCAGTTCTTC. The rearrangement joins TRBV12-5 to TRBJ2-1, with 7 bases lining up with TRBD2. The CDR3 is made up of 15 amino acids. The germline gives CDR1 LGHNT, CDR2 FRNRAP. The junction had 7 bases not matched to a gene; V was cut back by 2 bases and J by 6 bases.

In this sample, this clone turned up a few times. The chain uses TRBV7-9 and TRBJ2-7, with 7 bases aligning to TRBD2. The germline V gene encodes CDR1 SEHNR and CDR2 FQNEAQ (reference sequence). The V gene end was trimmed by 5 bases and the J gene end by 1 base; junction bases not matched to a gene: 5. There are 14 residues in the CDR3. The CDR3 reads CASSVTGGSYEQYF. In DNA form, the CDR3 reads TGTGCCAGCAGCGTGACCGGGGGGTCCTACGAGCAGTACTTC. The complete variable domain, with remaining parts taken from reference TRBV7-9 and TRBJ2-7, reads DTGVSQNPRHKITKRGQNVTFRCDPISEHNRLYWYRQTLGQGPEFLTYFQNEAQLEKSRLLSDRFSAERPKGSFSTLEIQRTEQGDSAMYLCASSVTGGSYEQYFGPGTRLTVT.

This rearrangement joins TRBV2 to TRBJ2-7, with 13 bases lining up with TRBD2. This CDR3 is built from 15 residues. Germline V gene sequence: CDR1 SNHLY, CDR2 FYNNEI. The trim removed 6 bases at V and 1 base at J, leaving 3 bases unmatched. CDR3 coding DNA: TGTGCCAGCAGGGGGACTAGCGGGATGTCCTACGAGCAGTACTTC. It yields the protein CASRGTSGMSYEQYF.

The J gene is TRBJ2-2, the V gene TRBV5-1, with D maybe TRBD1 (6 bases). The length of the CDR3 is 16 residues. Germline lookup yields CDR1 SGHRS and CDR2 YFSETQ. Trimming removed 0 bases at V and 0 bases at J, with 9 bases between. CDR3 DNA sequence: TGCGCCAGCAGCTTGGGGGGACAAGCGAACACCGGGGAGCTGTTTTTT. It translates to CASSLGGQANTGELFF. Combining the CDR3 with reference TRBV5-1 and TRBJ2-2 gives the whole variable domain KAGVTQTPRYLIKTRGQQVTLSCSPISGHRSVSWYQQTPGQGLQFLFEYFSETQRNKGNFPGRFSGRQFSNSRSEMNVSTLELGDSALYLCASSLGGQANTGELFFGEGSRLTVL.

CDR3 in DNA: TGTGCCAGCTCGCCCGGGGGGCCCTACGAGCAGTACTTC. This gives the protein CASSPGGPYEQYF. This rearrangement joins TRBV18 to TRBJ2-7; the D gene is possibly TRBD2 (7 bases). V lost 6 bases and J lost 2, with 11 bases in between. The V gene's germline CDR1 is KGHSH and CDR2 LQKENI. The CDR3 consists of 13 residues.

The rearrangement uses TRBV13 and TRBJ2-7, with 10 nucleotides matching TRBD2. The CDR3 runs 17 residues. V dropped 0 bases and J dropped 0; count of bases not matched to a gene: 5. Germline values: CDR1 PRHDT, CDR2 FYEKMQ (reference sequence). This CDR3 reads CASSLGLAGPASYEQYF. Here the CDR3 DNA reads TGTGCCAGCAGCTTAGGACTAGCGGGACCTGCCTCCTACGAGCAGTACTTC.

This sequence joins TRBV28 and TRBJ1-1; no clear D. Germline V CDR1 and CDR2: MDHEN, SYDVKM. The ends were cut back, 6 bases at V and 4 bases at J, with 3 bases in the middle. There are 10 residues in the CDR3. For the CDR3, the DNA is TGTGCCAGCAGCTTCACTGAAGCTTTCTTT. It translates to CASSFTEAFF.

This clone came up a few times. The junction departs from germline at one end; a sequencing error may be responsible. The rearrangement joins TRBV7-9 to TRBJ2-7; 8 positions match TRBD1. The CDR3 has 15 amino acids. Germline V lookup: CDR1 SEHNR, CDR2 FQNEAQ (reference sequence). CDR3 amino acids: CSSSHRGVSSYEQYF. The CDR3 DNA follows: TGTTCCAGCAGCCACAGGGGGGTAAGCTCCTACGAGCAGTACTTC.

The V gene is TRBV5-1, the J gene TRBJ2-1; weak D call: TRBD2 (5 bases). V was shortened by 4 bases and J by 7 bases, with 18 bases between the two germline ends. The CDR3 length is 15 residues. The germline CDR1 and CDR2 sequences are SGHRS and YFSETQ. CDR3 in DNA: TGCGCCAGCAGCCGAATTACTACTGGCGGGAATGAGCAGTTCTTC. This encodes CASSRITTGGNEQFF. Looking up the rest from reference TRBV5-1 and TRBJ2-1 gives the full variable domain: KAGVTQTPRYLIKTRGQQVTLSCSPISGHRSVSWYQQTPGQGLQFLFEYFSETQRNKGNFPGRFSGRQFSNSRSEMNVSTLELGDSALYLCASSRITTGGNEQFFGPGTRLTVL.

The J gene is TRBJ1-5, the V gene TRBV4-1; D remains ambiguous. Germline lookup yields CDR1 MGHRA and CDR2 YSYEKL. This CDR3 comprises 16 residues. With 0 bases removed from V and 1 base from J, the gap between germline ends came to 10 bases. The CDR3 reads CASSQDPPGSNQPQHF. CDR3 DNA: TGCGCCAGCAGCCAAGATCCTCCGGGGAGCAATCAGCCCCAGCATTTT.

V usage is TRBV28 and J usage is TRBJ2-7, with D hard to call. The V end lost 4 bases, the J end lost 6 bases, and 16 bases lay between the germline ends. Germline CDR1 is MDHEN and CDR2 is SYDVKM. The CDR3 runs 14 residues. This CDR3 reads CASSSDPTAGEQYF. The CDR3 DNA reads TGTGCCAGCAGTTCCGACCCAACGGCAGGCGAGCAGTACTTC.

The V call is TRBV5-1, the J call TRBJ2-5; 10 bases match TRBD1. There are 15 residues in the CDR3. Looked up from germline, CDR1 is SGHRS and CDR2 is YFSETQ. Trimming removed 4 bases from V and 5 bases from J; junction bases left unmatched: 8. In DNA, the CDR3 is TGCGCCAGCAGCGTGGGAGACAGGGGGCGGGAGACCCAGTACTTC. This translates into CASSVGDRGRETQYF.

The chain uses TRBV21-1 and TRBJ2-7; the listed D gene, TRBD2, was not tested against the DNA. TRBV21-1 is a documented pseudogene. The CDR3 is made up of 10 amino acids. This CDR3 is CASLASEQYF. DNA of the CDR3: TGTGCCTCATTAGCCAGCGAGCAGTACTTC.

This clone was seen a handful of times. The chain combines TRBV28 with TRBJ2-3; 11 bases fit TRBD2. Germline loops: CDR1 MDHEN, CDR2 SYDVKM. With 5 bases clipped from V and 2 bases from J, the junction kept 6 bases outside the gene matches. The CDR3 has 16 residues. CDR3 residues: CASSPLAGVYTDTQYF. CDR3 coding DNA: TGTGCCAGCAGTCCACTAGCGGGAGTTTACACAGATACGCAGTATTTT. The full variable domain, its missing parts supplied by reference TRBV28 and TRBJ2-3, is DVKVTQSSRYLVKRTGEKVFLECVQDMDHENMFWYRQDPGLGLRLIYFSYDVKMKEKGDIPEGYSVSREKKERFSLILESASTNQTSMYLCASSPLAGVYTDTQYFGPGTRLTVL.

V gene TRBV5-1 combines with J gene TRBJ2-5; TRBD2 agrees at 13 bases. The CDR3 has 16 amino acids. Unmatched junction bases numbered 4, after V lost 0 bases and J lost 5 bases. The germline gives CDR1 SGHRS, CDR2 YFSETQ. The CDR3 DNA is TGCGCCAGCAGCTTGGAACTAGCGGGAGGGCCTGAGACCCAGTACTTC. This encodes CASSLELAGGPETQYF.

The CDR3, as DNA: TGTGCCAGTAGTATAAAGGTGGAGACTGAAGCTTTCTTT. Protein product: CASSIKVETEAFF. This chain uses TRBV19 with TRBJ1-1; D is unclear. CDR3 length: 13 amino acids. Trimming took off 2 bases at V and 5 bases at J, with 9 bases between the two ends. Germline lookup yields CDR1 LNHDA and CDR2 SQIVND (reference sequence).

The chain uses TRBV7-9 and TRBJ1-6; 7 bases agree with TRBD1. This CDR3 contains 15 residues. The germline gives CDR1 SEHNR, CDR2 FQNEAQ (reference sequence). The V gene end was trimmed by 3 bases and the J gene end by 10 bases; junction bases not matched to a gene: 9. CDR3 in amino acids: CASSFHTGEGSPLHF. The DNA for the CDR3 is TGTGCCAGCAGCTTTCACACAGGGGAAGGCTCACCCCTCCACTTT.

The CDR3 DNA reads as TGTGCCAGCAGGTCCTCTAACACCGGGGAGCTGTTTTTT. This encodes CASRSSNTGELFF. J is TRBJ2-2 and V is TRBV5-4; unclear D gene. The CDR3 consists of 13 residues. Germline CDR1 is SGHNT and CDR2 is YYREEE (reference sequence). V dropped 5 bases and J dropped 2 bases, with 7 bases sitting between them.

This clone appeared once. The rearrangement uses TRBV6-6 and TRBJ2-2, with a weak D call TRBD2 (5 bases). This CDR3 comprises 14 residues. Trimming took 5 bases from V and 4 from J, leaving 11 bases between them. CDR1 is MNHNY and CDR2 is SVGAGI in the germline V gene (reference sequence). CDR3 residues: CASSTPGGTGELFF. CDR3 nucleotides: TGTGCCAGCAGTACCCCTGGAGGCACCGGGGAGCTGTTTTTT.

This rearrangement joins TRBV10-3 to TRBJ2-2; 12 bases map to TRBD2. This CDR3 contains 14 residues. Germline V gene lookup returns CDR1 ENHRY and CDR2 SYGVKD. With V trimmed by 5 bases and J by 10 bases, 5 bases remained unmatched. CDR3 loop: CAISRLAGEAELFF. The CDR3 coding sequence is TGTGCCATCAGTAGACTAGCGGGAGAAGCGGAGCTGTTTTTT.